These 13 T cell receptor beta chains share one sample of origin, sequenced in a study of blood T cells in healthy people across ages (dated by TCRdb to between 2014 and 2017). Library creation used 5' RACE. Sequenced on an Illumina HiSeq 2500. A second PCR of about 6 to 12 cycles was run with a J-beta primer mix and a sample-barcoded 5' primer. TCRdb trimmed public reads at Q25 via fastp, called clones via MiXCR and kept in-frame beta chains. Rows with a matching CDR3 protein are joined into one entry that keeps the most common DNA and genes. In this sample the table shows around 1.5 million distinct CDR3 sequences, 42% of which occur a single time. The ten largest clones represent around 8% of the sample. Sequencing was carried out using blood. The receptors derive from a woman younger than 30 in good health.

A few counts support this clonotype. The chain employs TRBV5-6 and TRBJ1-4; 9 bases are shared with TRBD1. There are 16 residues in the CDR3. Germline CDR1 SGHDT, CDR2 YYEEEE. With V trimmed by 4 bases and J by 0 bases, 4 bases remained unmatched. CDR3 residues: CASSQGQGTTNEKLFF. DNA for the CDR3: TGTGCCAGCAGCCAGGGACAGGGAACAACTAATGAAAAACTGTTTTTT.

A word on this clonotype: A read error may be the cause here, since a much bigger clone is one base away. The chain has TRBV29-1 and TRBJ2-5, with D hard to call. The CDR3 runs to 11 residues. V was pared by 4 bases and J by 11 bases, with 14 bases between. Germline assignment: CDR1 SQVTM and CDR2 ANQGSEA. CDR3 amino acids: CSVAGPYKQYF. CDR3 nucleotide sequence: TGCAGCGTTGCTGGTCCCTACAAGCAGTACTTC.

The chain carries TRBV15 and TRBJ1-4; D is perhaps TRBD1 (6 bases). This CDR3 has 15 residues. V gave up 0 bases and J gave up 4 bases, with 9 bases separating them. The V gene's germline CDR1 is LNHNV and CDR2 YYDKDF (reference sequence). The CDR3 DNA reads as TGTGCCACCAGCAGAGATAAGGGACATAATGAAAAACTGTTTTTT. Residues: CATSRDKGHNEKLFF.

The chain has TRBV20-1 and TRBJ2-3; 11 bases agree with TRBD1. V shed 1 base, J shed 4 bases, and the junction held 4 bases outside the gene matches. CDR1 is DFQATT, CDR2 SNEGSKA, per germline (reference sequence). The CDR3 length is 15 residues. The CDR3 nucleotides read TGCAGTGCTAGAGGCGGACAGGGGGCTTCAGATACGCAGTATTTT. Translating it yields CSARGGQGASDTQYF.

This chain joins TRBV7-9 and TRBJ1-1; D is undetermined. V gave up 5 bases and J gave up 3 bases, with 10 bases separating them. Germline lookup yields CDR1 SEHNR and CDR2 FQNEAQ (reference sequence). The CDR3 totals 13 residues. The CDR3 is CASSGNSDTEAFF. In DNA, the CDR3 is TGTGCCAGCAGCGGAAATTCGGACACTGAAGCTTTCTTT.

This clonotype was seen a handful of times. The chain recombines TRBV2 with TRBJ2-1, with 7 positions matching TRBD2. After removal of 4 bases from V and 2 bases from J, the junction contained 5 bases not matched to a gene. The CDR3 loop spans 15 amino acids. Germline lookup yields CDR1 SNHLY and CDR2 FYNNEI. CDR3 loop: CASSGGGGTYNEQFF. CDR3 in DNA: TGTGCCAGCAGTGGGGGGGGTGGGACCTACAATGAGCAGTTCTTC.

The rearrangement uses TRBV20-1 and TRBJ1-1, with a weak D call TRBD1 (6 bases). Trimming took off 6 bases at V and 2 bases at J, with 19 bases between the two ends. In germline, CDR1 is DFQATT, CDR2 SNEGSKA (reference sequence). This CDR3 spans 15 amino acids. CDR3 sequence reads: CSAEWGGNFNTEAFF. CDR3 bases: TGCAGTGCCGAGTGGGGGGGCAATTTTAACACTGAAGCTTTCTTT.

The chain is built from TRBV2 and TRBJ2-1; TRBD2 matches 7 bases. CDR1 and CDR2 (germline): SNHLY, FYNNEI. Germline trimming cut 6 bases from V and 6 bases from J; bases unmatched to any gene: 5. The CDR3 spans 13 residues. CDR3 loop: CASSGLEGNEQFF. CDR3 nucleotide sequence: TGTGCCAGCAGCGGACTAGAAGGCAATGAGCAGTTCTTC.

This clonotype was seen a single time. CDR3 nucleotides: TGTGCCAGCAGTTACAGGGAATTCTCCTCACCCCTCCACTTT. Its translation is CASSYREFSSPLHF. The chain is built from TRBV6-5 and TRBJ1-6, with D uncertain. The germline V and J ends were trimmed by 2 bases and 10 bases, with 12 bases remaining between them. CDR1 and CDR2 from the germline V gene are MNHEY and SVGAGI. The CDR3 is 14 amino acids.

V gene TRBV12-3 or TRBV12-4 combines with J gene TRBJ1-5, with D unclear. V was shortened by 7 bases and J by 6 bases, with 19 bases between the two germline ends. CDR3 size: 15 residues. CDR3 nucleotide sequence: TGTGCCAGCACTCCGGGCCCACTAGAAGGTCAGCCCCAGCATTTT. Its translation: CASTPGPLEGQPQHF.

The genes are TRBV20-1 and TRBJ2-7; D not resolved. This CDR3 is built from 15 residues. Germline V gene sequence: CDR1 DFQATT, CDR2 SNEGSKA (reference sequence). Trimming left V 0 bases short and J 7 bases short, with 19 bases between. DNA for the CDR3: TGCAGTGCTAGAGATGGATTTGGAGTCTACAATGAGCAGTACTTC. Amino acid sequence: CSARDGFGVYNEQYF.

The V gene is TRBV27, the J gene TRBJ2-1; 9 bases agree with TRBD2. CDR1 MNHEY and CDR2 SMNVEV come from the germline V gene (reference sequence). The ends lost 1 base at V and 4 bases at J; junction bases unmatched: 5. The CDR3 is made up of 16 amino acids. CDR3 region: CASSLYGGGAYNEQFF. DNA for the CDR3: TGTGCCAGCAGTTTATACGGCGGGGGGGCGTACAATGAGCAGTTCTTC.

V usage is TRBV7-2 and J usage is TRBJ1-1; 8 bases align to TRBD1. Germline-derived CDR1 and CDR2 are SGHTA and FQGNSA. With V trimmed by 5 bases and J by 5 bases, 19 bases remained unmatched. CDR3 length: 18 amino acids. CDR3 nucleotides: TGTGCCAGCAGCCCATTAGTTGGACAGGGTATAAGTTATACTGAAGCTTTCTTT. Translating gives CASSPLVGQGISYTEAFF. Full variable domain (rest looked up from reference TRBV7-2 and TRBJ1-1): GAGVSQSPSNKVTEKGKDVELRCDPISGHTALYWYRQSLGQGLEFLIYFQGNSAPDKSGLPSDRFSAERTGGSVSTLTIQRTQQEDSAVYLCASSPLVGQGISYTEAFFGQGTRLTVV.